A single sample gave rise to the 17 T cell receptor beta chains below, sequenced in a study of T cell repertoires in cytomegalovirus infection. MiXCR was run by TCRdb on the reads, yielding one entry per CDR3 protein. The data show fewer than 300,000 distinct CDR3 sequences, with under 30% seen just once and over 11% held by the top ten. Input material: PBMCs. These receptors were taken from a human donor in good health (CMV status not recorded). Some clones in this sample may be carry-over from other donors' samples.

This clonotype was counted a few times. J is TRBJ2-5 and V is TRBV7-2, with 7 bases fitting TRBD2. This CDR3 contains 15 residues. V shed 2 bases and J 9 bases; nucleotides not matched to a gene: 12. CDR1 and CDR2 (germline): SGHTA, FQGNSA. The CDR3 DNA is TGTGCCAGCAGCTTAAATGTCGGGCCTCTAGCGGCCCAGTACTTC. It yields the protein CASSLNVGPLAAQYF.

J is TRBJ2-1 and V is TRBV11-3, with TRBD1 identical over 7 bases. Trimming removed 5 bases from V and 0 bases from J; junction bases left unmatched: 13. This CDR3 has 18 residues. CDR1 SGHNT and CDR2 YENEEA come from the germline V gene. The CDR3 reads CASSPSPPTGSSYNEQFF. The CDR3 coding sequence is TGTGCCAGCAGCCCTAGCCCCCCGACAGGGAGCTCCTACAATGAGCAGTTCTTC.

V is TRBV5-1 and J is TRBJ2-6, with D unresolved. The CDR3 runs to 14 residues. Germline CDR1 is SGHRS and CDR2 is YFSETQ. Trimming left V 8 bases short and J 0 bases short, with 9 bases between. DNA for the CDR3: TGCGCCAGTCAAGACTCCTCTGGGGCCAACGTCCTGACTTTC. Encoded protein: CASQDSSGANVLTF. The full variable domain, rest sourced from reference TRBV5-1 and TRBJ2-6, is KAGVTQTPRYLIKTRGQQVTLSCSPISGHRSVSWYQQTPGQGLQFLFEYFSETQRNKGNFPGRFSGRQFSNSRSEMNVSTLELGDSALYLCASQDSSGANVLTFGAGSRLTVL.

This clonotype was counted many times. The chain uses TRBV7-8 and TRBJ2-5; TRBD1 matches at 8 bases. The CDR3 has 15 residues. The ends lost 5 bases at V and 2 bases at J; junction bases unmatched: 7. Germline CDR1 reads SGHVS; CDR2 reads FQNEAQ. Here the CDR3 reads CASSVAGQGQETQYF. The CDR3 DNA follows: TGTGCCAGCAGCGTGGCAGGACAGGGACAAGAGACCCAGTACTTC.

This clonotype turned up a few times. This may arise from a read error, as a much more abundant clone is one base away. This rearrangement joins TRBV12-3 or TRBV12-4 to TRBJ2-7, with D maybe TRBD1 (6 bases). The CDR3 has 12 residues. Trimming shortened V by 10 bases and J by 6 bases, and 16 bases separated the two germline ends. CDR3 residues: CANSNRDPEQYF. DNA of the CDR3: TGTGCCAACAGCAACAGGGATCCCGAGCAGTACTTC.

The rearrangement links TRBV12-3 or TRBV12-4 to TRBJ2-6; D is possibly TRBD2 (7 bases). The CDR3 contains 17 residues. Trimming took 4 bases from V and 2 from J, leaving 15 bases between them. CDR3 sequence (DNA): TGTGCCAGCAGTTCGCCTGTCGGGGGGCCTGGGGCCAACGTCCTGACTTTC. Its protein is CASSSPVGGPGANVLTF.

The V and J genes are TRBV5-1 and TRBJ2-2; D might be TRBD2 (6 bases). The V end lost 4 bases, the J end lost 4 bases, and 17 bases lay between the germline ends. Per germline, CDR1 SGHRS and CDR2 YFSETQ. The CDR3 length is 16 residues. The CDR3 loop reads CASSPGAGFSTGELFF. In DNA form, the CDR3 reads TGCGCCAGCAGCCCTGGGGCGGGGTTTAGCACCGGGGAGCTGTTTTTT.

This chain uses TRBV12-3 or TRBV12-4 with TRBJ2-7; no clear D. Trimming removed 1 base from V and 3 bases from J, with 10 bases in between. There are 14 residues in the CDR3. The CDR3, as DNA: TGTGCCAGCAGTTTAGGGATTCCTGACTACGAGCAGTACTTC. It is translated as CASSLGIPDYEQYF.

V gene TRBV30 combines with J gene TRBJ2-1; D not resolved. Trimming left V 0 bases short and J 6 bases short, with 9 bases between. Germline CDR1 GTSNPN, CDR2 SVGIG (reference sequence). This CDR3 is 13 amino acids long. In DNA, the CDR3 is TGTGCCTGGAGTGTAAACCTACCCAATGAGCAGTTCTTC. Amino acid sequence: CAWSVNLPNEQFF.

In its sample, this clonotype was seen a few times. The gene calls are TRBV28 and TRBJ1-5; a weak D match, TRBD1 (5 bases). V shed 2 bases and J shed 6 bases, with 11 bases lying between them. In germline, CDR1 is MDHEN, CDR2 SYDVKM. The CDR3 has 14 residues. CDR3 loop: CASSLRRVGQPQHF. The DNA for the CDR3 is TGTGCCAGCAGTTTACGCAGGGTAGGTCAGCCCCAGCATTTT.

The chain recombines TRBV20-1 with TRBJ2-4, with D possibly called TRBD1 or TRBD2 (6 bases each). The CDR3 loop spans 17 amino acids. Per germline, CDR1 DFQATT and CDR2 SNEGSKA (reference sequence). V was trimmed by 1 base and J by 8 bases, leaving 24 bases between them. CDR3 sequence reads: CSARVFRRDTSEDIQYF. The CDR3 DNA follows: TGCAGTGCTAGAGTATTTAGGCGGGACACCTCCGAGGACATTCAGTACTTC.

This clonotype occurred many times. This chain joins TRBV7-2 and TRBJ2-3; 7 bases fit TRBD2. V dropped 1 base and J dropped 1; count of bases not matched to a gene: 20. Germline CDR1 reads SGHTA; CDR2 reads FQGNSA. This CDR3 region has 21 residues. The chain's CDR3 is CASSLDGSSGFWSPGTDTQYF. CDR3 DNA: TGTGCCAGCAGCTTAGATGGCTCTAGCGGTTTCTGGTCCCCGGGCACAGATACGCAGTATTTT.

The CDR3 spells CASSLGGTGHTEAFF. The CDR3 DNA reads as TGTGCCAGCAGCTTAGGCGGGACAGGGCACACTGAAGCTTTCTTT. The rearrangement uses TRBV7-2 and TRBJ1-1; TRBD1 matches 9 bases. The length of the CDR3 is 15 residues. Germline V gives CDR1 SGHTA, CDR2 FQGNSA. V shed 1 base, J shed 3 bases, and the junction held 3 bases outside the gene matches.

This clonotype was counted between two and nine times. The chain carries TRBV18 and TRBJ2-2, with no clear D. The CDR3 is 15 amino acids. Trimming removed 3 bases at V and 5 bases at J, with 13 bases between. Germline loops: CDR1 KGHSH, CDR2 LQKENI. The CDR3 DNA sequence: TGTGCCAGCTCACCTGCCCAAATCGATACCGGGGAGCTGTTTTTT. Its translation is CASSPAQIDTGELFF.

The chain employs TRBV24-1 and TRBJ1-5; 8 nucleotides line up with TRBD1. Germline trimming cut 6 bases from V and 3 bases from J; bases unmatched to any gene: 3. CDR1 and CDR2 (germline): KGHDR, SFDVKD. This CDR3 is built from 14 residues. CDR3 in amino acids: CATSPTGDNQPQHF. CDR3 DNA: TGTGCCACCAGTCCGACAGGGGACAATCAGCCCCAGCATTTT.

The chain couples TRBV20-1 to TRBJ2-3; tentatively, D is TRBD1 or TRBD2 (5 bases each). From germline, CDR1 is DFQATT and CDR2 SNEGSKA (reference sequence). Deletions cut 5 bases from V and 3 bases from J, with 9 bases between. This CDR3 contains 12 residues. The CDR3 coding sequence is TGCAGTGCTGGGACCGCGACAGATACGCAGTATTTT. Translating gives CSAGTATDTQYF.

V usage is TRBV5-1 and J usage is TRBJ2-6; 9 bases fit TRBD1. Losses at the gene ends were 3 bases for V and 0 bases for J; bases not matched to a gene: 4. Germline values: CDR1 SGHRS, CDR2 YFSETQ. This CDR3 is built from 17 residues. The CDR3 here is CASSSGTGISGANVLTF. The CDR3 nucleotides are TGCGCCAGCAGCTCCGGGACAGGGATCTCTGGGGCCAACGTCCTGACTTTC.